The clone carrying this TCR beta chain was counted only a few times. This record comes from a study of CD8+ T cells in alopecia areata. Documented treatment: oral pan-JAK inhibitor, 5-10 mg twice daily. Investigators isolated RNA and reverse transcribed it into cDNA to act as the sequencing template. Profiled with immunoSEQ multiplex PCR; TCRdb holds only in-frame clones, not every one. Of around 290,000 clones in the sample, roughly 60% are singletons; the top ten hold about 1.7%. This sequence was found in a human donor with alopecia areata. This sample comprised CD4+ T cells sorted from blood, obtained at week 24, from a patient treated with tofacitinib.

Written as DNA, the CDR3 is TGTGCCAGTACCCTTGTTGTCGGCAATCAGCCCCAGCATTTT. Residues: CASTLVVGNQPQHF. This chain uses TRBV19 with TRBJ1-5; D is unresolved. V was pared by 7 bases and J by 2 bases, with 12 bases between. This CDR3 spans 14 amino acids. Germline CDR1 reads LNHDA; CDR2 reads SQIVND (reference sequence).